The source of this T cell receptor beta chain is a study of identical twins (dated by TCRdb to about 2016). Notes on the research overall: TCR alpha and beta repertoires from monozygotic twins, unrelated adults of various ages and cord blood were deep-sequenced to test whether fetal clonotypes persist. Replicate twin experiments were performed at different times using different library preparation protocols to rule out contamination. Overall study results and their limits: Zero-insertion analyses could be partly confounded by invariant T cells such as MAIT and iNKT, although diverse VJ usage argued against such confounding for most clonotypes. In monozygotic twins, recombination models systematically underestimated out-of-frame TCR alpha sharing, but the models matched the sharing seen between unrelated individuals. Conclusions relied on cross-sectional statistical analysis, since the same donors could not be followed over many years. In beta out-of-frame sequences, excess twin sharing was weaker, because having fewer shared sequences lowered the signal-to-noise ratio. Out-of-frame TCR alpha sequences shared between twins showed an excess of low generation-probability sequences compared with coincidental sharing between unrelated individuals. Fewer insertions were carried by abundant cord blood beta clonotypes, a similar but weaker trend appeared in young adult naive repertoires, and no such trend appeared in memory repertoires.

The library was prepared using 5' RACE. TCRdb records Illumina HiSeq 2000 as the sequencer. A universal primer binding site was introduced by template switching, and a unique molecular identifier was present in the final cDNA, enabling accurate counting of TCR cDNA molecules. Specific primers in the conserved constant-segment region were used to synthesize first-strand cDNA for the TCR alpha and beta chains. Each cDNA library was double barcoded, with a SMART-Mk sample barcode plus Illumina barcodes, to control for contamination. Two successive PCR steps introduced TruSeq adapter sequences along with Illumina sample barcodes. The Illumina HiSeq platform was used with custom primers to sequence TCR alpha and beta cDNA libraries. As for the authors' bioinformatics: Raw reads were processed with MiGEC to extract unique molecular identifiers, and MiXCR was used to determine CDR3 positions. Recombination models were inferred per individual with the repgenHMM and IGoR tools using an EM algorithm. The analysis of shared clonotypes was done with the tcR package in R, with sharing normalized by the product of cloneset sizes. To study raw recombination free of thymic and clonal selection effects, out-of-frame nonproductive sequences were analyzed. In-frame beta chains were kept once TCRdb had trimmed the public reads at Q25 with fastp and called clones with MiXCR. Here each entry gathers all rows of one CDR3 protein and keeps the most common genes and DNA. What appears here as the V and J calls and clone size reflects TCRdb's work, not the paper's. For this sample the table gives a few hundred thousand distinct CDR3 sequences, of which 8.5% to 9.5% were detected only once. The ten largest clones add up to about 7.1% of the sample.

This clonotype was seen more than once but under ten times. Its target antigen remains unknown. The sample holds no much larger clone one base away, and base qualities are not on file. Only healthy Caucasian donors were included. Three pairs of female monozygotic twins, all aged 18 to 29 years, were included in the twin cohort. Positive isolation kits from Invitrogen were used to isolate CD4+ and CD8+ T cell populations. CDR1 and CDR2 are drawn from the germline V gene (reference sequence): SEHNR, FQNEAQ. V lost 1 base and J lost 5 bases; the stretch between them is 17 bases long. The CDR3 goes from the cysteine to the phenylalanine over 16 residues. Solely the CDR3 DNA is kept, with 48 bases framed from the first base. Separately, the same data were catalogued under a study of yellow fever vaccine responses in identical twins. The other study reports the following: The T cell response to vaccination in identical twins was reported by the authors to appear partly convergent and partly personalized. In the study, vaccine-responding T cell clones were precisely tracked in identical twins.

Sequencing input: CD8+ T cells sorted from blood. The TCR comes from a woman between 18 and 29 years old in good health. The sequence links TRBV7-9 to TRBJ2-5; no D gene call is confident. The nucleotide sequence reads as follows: TGTGCCAGCAGCTTAGATAATTTGCTCCTTTACGAGACCCAGTACTTC. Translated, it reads CASSLDNLLLYETQYF.